Listed here are 9 T cell receptor beta chains from one sample, sequenced in a study of shared clonotypes between healthy human individuals. Measured with immunoSEQ multiplex PCR; TCRdb has only the in-frame clones, and not every one. The table records some 550,000 clones, approximately 97% of them present only once. The sample was naive CD4+ T cells sorted from blood. Regarding subset: CD45RA+ positively selected. The receptors come from a woman in her thirties in good health.

This clone was seen just once. The chain carries TRBV2 and TRBJ2-1; 11 nucleotides align to TRBD2. V gave up 7 bases and J gave up 6 bases; unmatched junction bases: 8. The CDR3 contains 15 residues. The germline V gene has CDR1 SNHLY and CDR2 FYNNEI. The CDR3 DNA reads TGTGCCAGCAAATCGTCTAGCGGGAGGTCCAATGAGCAGTTCTTC. This sequence encodes CASKSSSGRSNEQFF.

The chain carries TRBV19 and TRBJ2-5, with D perhaps matching TRBD1 (6 bases). CDR3 length: 13 amino acids. CDR1 is LNHDA, CDR2 SQIVND, per germline (reference sequence). Trimming took off 4 bases at V and 5 bases at J, with 11 bases between the two ends. The CDR3 is CASSTQGLETQYF. The CDR3 nucleotides read TGTGCCAGTAGTACACAGGGATTGGAGACCCAGTACTTC. The variable domain in full, completed from reference TRBV19 and TRBJ2-5, reads DGGITQSPKYLFRKEGQNVTLSCEQNLNHDAMYWYRQDPGQGLRLIYYSQIVNDFQKGDIAEGYSVSREKKESFPLTVTSAQKNPTAFYLCASSTQGLETQYFGPGTRLLVL.

CDR3 sequence: CASNRERYYNEQFF. The CDR3, as DNA: TGTGCCAGCAACCGGGAGAGGTATTACAATGAGCAGTTCTTC. The chain combines TRBV27 with TRBJ2-1; D may be TRBD2 (6 bases). The V gene's germline CDR1 is MNHEY and CDR2 SMNVEV (reference sequence). Trimming left V 7 bases short and J 4 bases short, with 14 bases between. The CDR3 sequence is 14 residues long.

This clone came up a few times. Other DNA variants within this sample encode the same CDR3. The chain employs TRBV28 and TRBJ1-1; D is uncertain. Trimming cost V 3 bases and J 1 base, with 3 bases left between them. The CDR3 totals 12 residues. Per the germline V gene, CDR1 is MDHEN and CDR2 is SYDVKM. CDR3 sequence reads: CASSLPNTEAFF. CDR3 bases: TGTGCCAGCAGTTTGCCGAACACTGAAGCTTTCTTT.

The chain joins TRBV7-9 to TRBJ2-1; TRBD2 might be the D (6 bases). The V end lost 5 bases, the J end lost 7 bases, and 9 bases lay between the germline ends. This CDR3 is built from 12 residues. Germline values: CDR1 SEHNR, CDR2 FQNEAQ (reference sequence). CDR3 nucleotide sequence: TGTGCCAGCAGCCCGACTAGTAATGAGCAGTTCTTC. Its protein product is CASSPTSNEQFF.

The chain joins TRBV5-4 to TRBJ2-7; TRBD1 or TRBD2 may be the D gene (5 bases each). This CDR3 is 15 amino acids long. Germline-derived CDR1 and CDR2 are SGHNT and YYREEE (reference sequence). Trimming stripped 3 bases from V and 0 bases from J, with 13 bases between. CDR3 protein: CASSSGTASSYEQYF. For the CDR3, the DNA is TGTGCCAGCAGCTCTGGGACGGCGAGCTCCTACGAGCAGTACTTC.

The chain carries TRBV7-2 and TRBJ1-1; 10 nucleotides match TRBD1. CDR1 is SGHTA and CDR2 is FQGNSA in the germline V gene. Trimming at V came to 5 bases and at J to 4 bases, leaving 4 bases not matched to a gene. The length of the CDR3 is 14 residues. DNA of the CDR3: TGTGCCAGCAGCGACCGGACAGGGGGCACTGAAGCTTTCTTT. It codes for CASSDRTGGTEAFF.

This rearrangement joins TRBV5-1 to TRBJ1-2, with 9 bases identical to TRBD1. The ends lost 4 bases at V and 4 bases at J; junction bases unmatched: 11. The CDR3 consists of 16 residues. Germline V gives CDR1 SGHRS, CDR2 YFSETQ. As DNA, the CDR3 is TGCGCCAGCAGCAGCGGGACAGGGCGACGGGGCTATGGCTACACCTTC. Encoded protein: CASSSGTGRRGYGYTF.

The J gene is TRBJ2-2, the V gene TRBV11-3; D not resolved. The CDR3 is 16 amino acids. With 5 bases removed from V and 0 bases from J, the gap between germline ends came to 13 bases. CDR1 and CDR2 from the germline V gene are SGHNT and YENEEA. The chain's CDR3 is CASSLGWVPNTGELFF. The CDR3 bases are TGTGCCAGCAGCCTCGGTTGGGTACCGAACACCGGGGAGCTGTTTTTT.